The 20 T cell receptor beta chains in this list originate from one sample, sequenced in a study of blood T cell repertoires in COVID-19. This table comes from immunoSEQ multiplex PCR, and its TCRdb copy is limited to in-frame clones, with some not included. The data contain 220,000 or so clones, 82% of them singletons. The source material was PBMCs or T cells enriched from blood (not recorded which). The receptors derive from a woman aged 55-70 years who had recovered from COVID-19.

CDR3 in amino acids: CASSPGQTLHCTF. For the CDR3, the DNA is TGTGCCAGCAGCCCGGGACAGACCTTGCATTGCACCTTC. The chain links TRBV3-1 (or the pseudogene TRBV3-2) to TRBJ1-2; 7 bases line up with TRBD1. V lost 4 bases, J lost 13 bases, and 12 bases stayed unmatched. The CDR3 length is 13 residues. Germline CDR1 is LGHDT and CDR2 is YNNKEL (reference sequence).

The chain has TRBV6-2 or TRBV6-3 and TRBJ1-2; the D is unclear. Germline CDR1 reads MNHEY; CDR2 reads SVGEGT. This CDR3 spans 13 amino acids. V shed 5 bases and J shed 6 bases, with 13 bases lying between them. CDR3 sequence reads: CASSARWEHGYTF. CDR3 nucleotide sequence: TGTGCCAGCAGTGCTCGCTGGGAGCATGGCTACACCTTC.

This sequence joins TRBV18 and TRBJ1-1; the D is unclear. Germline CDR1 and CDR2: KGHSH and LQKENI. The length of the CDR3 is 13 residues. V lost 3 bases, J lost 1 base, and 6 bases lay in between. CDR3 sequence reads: CASSPNSNTEAFF. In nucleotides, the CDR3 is TGTGCCAGCTCACCGAACTCGAACACTGAAGCTTTCTTT. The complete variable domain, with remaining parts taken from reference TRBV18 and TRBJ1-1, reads NAGVMQNPRHLVRRRGQEARLRCSPMKGHSHVYWYRQLPEEGLKFMVYLQKENIIDESGMPKERFSAEFPKEGPSILRIQQVVRGDSAAYFCASSPNSNTEAFFGQGTRLTVV.

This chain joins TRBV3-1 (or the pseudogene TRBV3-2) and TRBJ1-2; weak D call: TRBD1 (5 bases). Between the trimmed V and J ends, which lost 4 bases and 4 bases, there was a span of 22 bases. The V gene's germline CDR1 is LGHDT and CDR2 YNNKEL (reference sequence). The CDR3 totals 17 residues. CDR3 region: CASSPGTFGEGAYGYTF. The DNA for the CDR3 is TGTGCCAGCAGCCCGGGGACTTTCGGGGAGGGTGCCTATGGCTACACCTTC.

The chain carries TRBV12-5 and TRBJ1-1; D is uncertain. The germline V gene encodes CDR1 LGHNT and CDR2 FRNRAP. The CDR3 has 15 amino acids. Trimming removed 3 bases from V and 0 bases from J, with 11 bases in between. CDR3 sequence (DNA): TGTGCTAGTGGTTTAAATACAGCACTGAACACTGAAGCTTTCTTT. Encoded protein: CASGLNTALNTEAFF.

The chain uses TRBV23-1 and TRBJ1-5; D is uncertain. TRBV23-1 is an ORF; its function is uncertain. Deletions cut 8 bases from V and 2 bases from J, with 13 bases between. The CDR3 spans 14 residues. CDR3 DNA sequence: TGCGCCAGCCGTCCGGGGAGGGGCAATCAGCCCCAGCATTTT. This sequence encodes CASRPGRGNQPQHF.

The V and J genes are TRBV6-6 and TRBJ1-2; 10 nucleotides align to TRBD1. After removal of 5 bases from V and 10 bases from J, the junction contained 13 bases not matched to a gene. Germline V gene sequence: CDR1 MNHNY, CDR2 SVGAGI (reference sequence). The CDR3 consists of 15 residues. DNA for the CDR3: TGTGCCAGCAGTCAGCGGGGGAGGACAGGGGGAGTCTACACCTTC. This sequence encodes CASSQRGRTGGVYTF.

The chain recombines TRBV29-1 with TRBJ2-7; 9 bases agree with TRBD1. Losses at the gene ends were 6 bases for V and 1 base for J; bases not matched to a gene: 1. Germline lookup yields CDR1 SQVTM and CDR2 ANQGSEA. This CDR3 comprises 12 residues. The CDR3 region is CSVGTGSYEQYF. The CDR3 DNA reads TGCAGCGTGGGGACAGGGTCCTACGAGCAGTACTTC.

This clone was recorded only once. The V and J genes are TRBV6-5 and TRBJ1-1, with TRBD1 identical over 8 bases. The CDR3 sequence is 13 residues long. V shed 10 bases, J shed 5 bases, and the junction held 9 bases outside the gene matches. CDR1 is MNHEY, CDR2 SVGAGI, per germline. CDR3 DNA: TGTGCCACCACGACAGGGGTGAGGACTGAAGCTTTCTTT. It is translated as CATTTGVRTEAFF.

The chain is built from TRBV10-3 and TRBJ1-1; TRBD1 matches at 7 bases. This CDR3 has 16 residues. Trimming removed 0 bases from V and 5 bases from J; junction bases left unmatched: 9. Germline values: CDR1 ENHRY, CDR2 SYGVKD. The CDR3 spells CAISESLPGGRTEAFF. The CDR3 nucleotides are TGTGCCATCAGTGAGTCACTTCCAGGGGGTCGGACTGAAGCTTTCTTT.

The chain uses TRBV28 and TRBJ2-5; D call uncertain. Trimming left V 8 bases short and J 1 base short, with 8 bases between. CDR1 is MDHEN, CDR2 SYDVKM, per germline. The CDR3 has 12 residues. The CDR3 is CASPLLQETQYF. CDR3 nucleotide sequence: TGTGCCAGCCCGTTACTCCAAGAGACCCAGTACTTC.

Here the CDR3 reads CASTSGLRGAQETQYF. The DNA of the CDR3 is TGCGCCAGCACCAGTGGCCTGCGGGGGGCCCAAGAGACCCAGTACTTC. The chain has TRBV5-1 and TRBJ2-5; 8 nucleotides line up with TRBD2. Germline assignment: CDR1 SGHRS and CDR2 YFSETQ. This CDR3 spans 16 amino acids. The J segment lost 1 base and the V segment lost 6 bases, leaving 11 bases of the junction unmatched.

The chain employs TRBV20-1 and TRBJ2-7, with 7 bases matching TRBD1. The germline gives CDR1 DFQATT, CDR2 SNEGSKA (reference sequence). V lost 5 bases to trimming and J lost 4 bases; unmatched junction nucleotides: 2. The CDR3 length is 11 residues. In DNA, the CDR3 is TGCAGTGCTGTGGGACAGTACGAGCAGTACTTC. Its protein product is CSAVGQYEQYF.

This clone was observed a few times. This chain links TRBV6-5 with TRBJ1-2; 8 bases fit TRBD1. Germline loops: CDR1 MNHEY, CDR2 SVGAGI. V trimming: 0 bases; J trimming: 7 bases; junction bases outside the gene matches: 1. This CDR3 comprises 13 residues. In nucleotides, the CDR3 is TGTGCCAGCAGTTACTCCGACAGGGGTGGCTACACCTTC. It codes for CASSYSDRGGYTF.

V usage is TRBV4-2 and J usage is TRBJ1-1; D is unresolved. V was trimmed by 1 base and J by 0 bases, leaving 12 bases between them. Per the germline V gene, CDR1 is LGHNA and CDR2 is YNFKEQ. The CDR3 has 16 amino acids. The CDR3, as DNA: TGTGCCAGCAGCCAAGGGAGCCCGGCAATGAACACTGAAGCTTTCTTT. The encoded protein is CASSQGSPAMNTEAFF.

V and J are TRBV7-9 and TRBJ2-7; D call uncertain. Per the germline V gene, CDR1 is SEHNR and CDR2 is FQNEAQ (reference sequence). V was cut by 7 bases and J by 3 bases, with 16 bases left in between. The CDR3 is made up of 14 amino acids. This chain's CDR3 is CASTHIRFGYEQYF. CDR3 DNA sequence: TGTGCCAGCACCCACATCAGGTTCGGCTACGAGCAGTACTTC. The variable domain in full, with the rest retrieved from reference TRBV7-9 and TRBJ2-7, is DTGVSQNPRHKITKRGQNVTFRCDPISEHNRLYWYRQTLGQGPEFLTYFQNEAQLEKSRLLSDRFSAERPKGSFSTLEIQRTEQGDSAMYLCASTHIRFGYEQYFGPGTRLTVT.

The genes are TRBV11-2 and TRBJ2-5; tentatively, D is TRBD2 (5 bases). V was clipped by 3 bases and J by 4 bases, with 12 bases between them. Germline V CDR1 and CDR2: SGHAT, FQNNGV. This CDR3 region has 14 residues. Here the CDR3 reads CASSFRTAGETQYF. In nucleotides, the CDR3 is TGTGCCAGCAGCTTCCGGACTGCTGGAGAGACCCAGTACTTC.

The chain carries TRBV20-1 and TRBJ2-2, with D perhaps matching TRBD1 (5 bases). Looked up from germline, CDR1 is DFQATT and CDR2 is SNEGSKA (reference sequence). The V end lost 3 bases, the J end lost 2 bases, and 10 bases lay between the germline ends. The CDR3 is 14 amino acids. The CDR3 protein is CSASGQGNTGELFF. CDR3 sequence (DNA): TGCAGTGCTAGTGGTCAGGGTAACACCGGGGAGCTGTTTTTT.

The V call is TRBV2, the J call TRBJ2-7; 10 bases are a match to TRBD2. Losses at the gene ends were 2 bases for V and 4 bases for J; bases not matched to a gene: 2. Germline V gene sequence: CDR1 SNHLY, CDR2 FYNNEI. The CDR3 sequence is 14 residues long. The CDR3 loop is CASSERLAGYEQYF. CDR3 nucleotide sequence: TGTGCCAGCAGTGAACGACTAGCGGGTTACGAGCAGTACTTC.

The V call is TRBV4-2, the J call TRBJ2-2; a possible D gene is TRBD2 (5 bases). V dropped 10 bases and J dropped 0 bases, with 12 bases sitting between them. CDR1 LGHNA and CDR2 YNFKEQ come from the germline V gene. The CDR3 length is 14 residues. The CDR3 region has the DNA TGTGCCACCCAAGCGGACTCGAACACCGGGGAGCTGTTTTTT. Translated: CATQADSNTGELFF.